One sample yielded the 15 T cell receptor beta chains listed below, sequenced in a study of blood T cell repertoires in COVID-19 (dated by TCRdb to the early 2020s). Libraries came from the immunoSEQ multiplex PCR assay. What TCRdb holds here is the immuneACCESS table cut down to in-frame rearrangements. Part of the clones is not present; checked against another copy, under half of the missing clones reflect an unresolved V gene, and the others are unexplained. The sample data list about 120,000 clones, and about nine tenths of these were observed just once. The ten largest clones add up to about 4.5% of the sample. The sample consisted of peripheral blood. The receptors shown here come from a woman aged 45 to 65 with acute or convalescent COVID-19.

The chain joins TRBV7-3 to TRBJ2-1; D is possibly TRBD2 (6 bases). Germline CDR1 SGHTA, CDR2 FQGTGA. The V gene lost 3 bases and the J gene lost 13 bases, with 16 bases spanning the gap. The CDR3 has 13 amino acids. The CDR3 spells CASSFRFREEQFF. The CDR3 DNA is TGTGCCAGCAGCTTTAGATTTAGGGAGGAACAGTTCTTC.

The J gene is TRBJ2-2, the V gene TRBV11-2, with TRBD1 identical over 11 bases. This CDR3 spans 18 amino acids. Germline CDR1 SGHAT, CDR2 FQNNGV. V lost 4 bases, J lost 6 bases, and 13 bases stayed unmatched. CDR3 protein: CASSSSFGGQGGAGELFF. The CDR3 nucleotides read TGTGCCAGCAGCTCCTCCTTTGGGGGACAGGGGGGAGCCGGGGAGCTGTTTTTT.

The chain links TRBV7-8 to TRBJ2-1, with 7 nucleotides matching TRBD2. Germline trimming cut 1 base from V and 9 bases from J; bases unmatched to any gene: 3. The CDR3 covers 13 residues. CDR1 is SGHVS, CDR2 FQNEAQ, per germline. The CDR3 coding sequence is TGTGCCAGCAGCTTAGAGTCTAGCGGTGAGCAGTTCTTC. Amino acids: CASSLESSGEQFF.

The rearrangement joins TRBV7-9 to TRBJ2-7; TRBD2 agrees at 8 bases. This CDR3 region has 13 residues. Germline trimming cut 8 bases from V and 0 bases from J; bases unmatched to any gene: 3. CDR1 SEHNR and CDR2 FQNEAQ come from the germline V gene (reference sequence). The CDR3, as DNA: TGTGCCAGCCTTACTAGCGGCTCCTACGAGCAGTACTTC. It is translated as CASLTSGSYEQYF.

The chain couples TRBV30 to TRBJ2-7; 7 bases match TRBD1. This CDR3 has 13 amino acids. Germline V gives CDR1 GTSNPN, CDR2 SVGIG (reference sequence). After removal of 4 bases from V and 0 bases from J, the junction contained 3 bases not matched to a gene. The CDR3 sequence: CAWNQGDSYEQYF. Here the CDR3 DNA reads TGTGCCTGGAATCAGGGGGACTCCTACGAGCAGTACTTC.

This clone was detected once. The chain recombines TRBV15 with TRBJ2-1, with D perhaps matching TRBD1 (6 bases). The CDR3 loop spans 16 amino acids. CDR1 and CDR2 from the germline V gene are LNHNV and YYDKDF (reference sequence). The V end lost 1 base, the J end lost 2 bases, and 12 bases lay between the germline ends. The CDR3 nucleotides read TGTGCCACCAGCAGAGGGCAACAGGGACCCTACAATGAGCAGTTCTTC. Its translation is CATSRGQQGPYNEQFF.

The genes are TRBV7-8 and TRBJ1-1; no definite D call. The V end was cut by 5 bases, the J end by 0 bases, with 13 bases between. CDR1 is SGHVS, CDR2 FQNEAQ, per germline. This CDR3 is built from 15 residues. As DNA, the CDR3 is TGTGCCAGCAGCCCGAGGATTGGCTTGAACACTGAAGCTTTCTTT. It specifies CASSPRIGLNTEAFF.

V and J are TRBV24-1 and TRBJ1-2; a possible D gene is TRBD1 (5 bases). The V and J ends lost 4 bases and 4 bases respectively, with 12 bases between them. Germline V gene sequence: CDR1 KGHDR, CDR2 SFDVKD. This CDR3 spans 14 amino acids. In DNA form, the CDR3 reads TGTGCCACCAGTGAATCAGGGTCGGGCTATGGCTACACCTTC. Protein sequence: CATSESGSGYGYTF.

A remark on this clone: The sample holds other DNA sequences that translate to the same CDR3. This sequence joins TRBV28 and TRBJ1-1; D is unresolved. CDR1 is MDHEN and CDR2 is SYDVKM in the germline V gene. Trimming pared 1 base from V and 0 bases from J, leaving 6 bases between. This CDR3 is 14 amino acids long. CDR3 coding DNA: TGTGCCAGCAGTTTATCACAGATGAACACTGAAGCTTTCTTT. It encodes CASSLSQMNTEAFF.

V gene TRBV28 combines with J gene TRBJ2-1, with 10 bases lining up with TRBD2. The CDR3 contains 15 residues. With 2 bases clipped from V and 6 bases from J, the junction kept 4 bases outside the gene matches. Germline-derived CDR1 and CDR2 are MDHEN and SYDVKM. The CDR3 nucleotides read TGTGCCAGCAGTTTAGGGCTAGCGGGGGTCAATGAGCAGTTCTTC. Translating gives CASSLGLAGVNEQFF.

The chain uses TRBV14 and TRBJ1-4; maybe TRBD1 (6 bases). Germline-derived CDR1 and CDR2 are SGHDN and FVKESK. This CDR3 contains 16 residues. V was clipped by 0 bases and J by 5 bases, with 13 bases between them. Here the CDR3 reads CASSQDRGGINEKLFF. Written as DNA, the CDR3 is TGTGCCAGCAGCCAAGATCGGGGGGGCATAAATGAAAAACTGTTTTTT.

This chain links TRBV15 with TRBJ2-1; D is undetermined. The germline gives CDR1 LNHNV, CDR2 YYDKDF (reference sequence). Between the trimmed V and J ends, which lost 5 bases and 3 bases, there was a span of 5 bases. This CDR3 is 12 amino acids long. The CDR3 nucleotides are TGTGCCACCAGCGGGCTCTACAATGAGCAGTTCTTC. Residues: CATSGLYNEQFF.

CDR3 residues: CASSLGQNDQPQHF. The CDR3 coding sequence is TGTGCCAGCAGTCTGGGACAGAATGATCAGCCCCAGCATTTT. This chain joins TRBV6-5 and TRBJ1-5; the match to TRBD1 covers 7 bases. The CDR3 extends over 14 amino acids. Germline V lookup: CDR1 MNHEY, CDR2 SVGAGI. V lost 5 bases, J lost 5 bases, and 6 bases stayed unmatched.

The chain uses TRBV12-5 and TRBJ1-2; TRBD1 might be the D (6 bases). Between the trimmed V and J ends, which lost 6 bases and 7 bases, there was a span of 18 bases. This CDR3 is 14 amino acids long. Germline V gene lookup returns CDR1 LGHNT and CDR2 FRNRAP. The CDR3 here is CASGRYPDRIGYTF. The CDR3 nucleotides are TGTGCTAGTGGCCGATACCCGGACAGAATTGGCTACACCTTC.

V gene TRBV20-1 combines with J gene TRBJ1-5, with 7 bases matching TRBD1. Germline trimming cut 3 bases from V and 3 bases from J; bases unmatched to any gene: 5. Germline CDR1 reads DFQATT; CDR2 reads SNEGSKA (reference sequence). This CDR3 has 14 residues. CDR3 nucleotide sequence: TGCAGTGCTAGTGACAGGGTTCTCAATCAGCCCCAGCATTTT. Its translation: CSASDRVLNQPQHF.